These 25 T cell receptor beta chains originate from one sample sequenced in a study of T cell repertoires in cytomegalovirus infection. MiXCR, applied by TCRdb to the reads, yields one record per CDR3 protein. The table shows about 140,000 distinct CDR3 sequences, with under 8.5% occurring only once. The sample was PBMCs. Receptor source: a human donor in good health (CMV status not recorded). Some clones in this sample may be carry-over from other donors' samples.

This clonotype was recorded at least ten times. This sequence joins TRBV4-1 and TRBJ2-7, with D hard to call. The CDR3 has 16 residues. V was trimmed by 1 base and J by 1 base, leaving 14 bases between them. CDR1 is MGHRA, CDR2 YSYEKL, per germline. The CDR3 nucleotides are TGCGCCAGCAGCCAAGTCCACGGTATGGTTTCCTACGAGCAGTACTTC. As protein: CASSQVHGMVSYEQYF.

This clonotype was seen ten or more times. This chain uses TRBV7-8 with TRBJ1-5, with a weak D call TRBD1 (5 bases). CDR1 is SGHVS and CDR2 is FQNEAQ in the germline V gene. The ends were cut back, 5 bases at V and 7 bases at J, with 21 bases in the middle. The CDR3 contains 16 residues. CDR3: CASSPLGPGAEQPQHF. CDR3 nucleotide sequence: TGTGCCAGCAGCCCCCTGGGCCCCGGGGCGGAACAGCCCCAGCATTTT.

This clonotype was counted ten times or more. The rearrangement uses TRBV5-1 and TRBJ1-1; D ambiguous. Per the germline V gene, CDR1 is SGHRS and CDR2 is YFSETQ. The CDR3 is 14 amino acids. Trimming pared 0 bases from V and 4 bases from J, leaving 10 bases between. This chain's CDR3 is CASSLAWKATEAFF. CDR3 DNA sequence: TGCGCCAGCAGCTTGGCCTGGAAGGCCACTGAAGCTTTCTTT.

This clonotype has a count of ten or more. The chain couples TRBV19 to TRBJ2-1; 12 nucleotides match TRBD2. The germline V gene encodes CDR1 LNHDA and CDR2 SQIVND (reference sequence). After removal of 10 bases from V and 4 bases from J, the junction contained 17 bases not matched to a gene. The CDR3 runs to 18 residues. The CDR3 is CATSHSPSGGAVYNEQFF. The CDR3, as DNA: TGTGCCACTTCCCACTCGCCTAGCGGGGGGGCGGTGTACAATGAGCAGTTCTTC.

J is TRBJ2-3 and V is TRBV4-1; D not certain. This CDR3 contains 15 residues. V lost 0 bases, J lost 2 bases, and 9 bases lay in between. Germline V gives CDR1 MGHRA, CDR2 YSYEKL. The CDR3 region has the DNA TGCGCCAGCAGCCAAGATGACCCTGACACAGATACGCAGTATTTT. This encodes CASSQDDPDTDTQYF.

The chain couples TRBV24-1 to TRBJ2-2; the D is unclear. This CDR3 spans 14 amino acids. V shed 5 bases and J shed 1 base, with 7 bases lying between them. The germline V gene encodes CDR1 KGHDR and CDR2 SFDVKD. In DNA form, the CDR3 reads TGTGCCACCAGTGGGCCCGTGAACACCGGGGAGCTGTTTTTT. It codes for CATSGPVNTGELFF.

This clonotype was found a few times. The gene calls are TRBV9 and TRBJ2-1; 11 bases line up with TRBD2. In germline, CDR1 is SGDLS, CDR2 YYNGEE. There are 16 residues in the CDR3. The junction had 6 bases not matched to a gene; V was cut back by 3 bases and J by 4 bases. CDR3: CASSASLAGGYNEQFF. The CDR3 nucleotides are TGTGCCAGCAGCGCGTCTCTAGCGGGGGGTTACAATGAGCAGTTCTTC. The whole variable domain, filled in from reference TRBV9 and TRBJ2-1, reads DSGVTQTPKHLITATGQRVTLRCSPRSGDLSVYWYQQSLDQGLQFLIQYYNGEERAKGNILERFSAQQFPDLHSELNLSSLELGDSALYFCASSASLAGGYNEQFFGPGTRLTVL.

This clonotype was detected a few times. CDR3 nucleotide sequence: TGTGCCAGCAGCTTAGCTCTAGACAGGGGGCTAGGCTACACCTTC. It codes for CASSLALDRGLGYTF. This chain uses TRBV7-8 with TRBJ1-2; the match to TRBD1 covers 10 bases. CDR3 length equals 15 residues. Germline V gives CDR1 SGHVS, CDR2 FQNEAQ. Trimming removed 0 bases from V and 8 bases from J; junction bases left unmatched: 6.

This clonotype was recorded many times. The V gene is TRBV27, the J gene TRBJ1-6, with TRBD1 matching over 8 bases. V trimming: 3 bases; J trimming: 10 bases; junction bases outside the gene matches: 14. The germline V gene has CDR1 MNHEY and CDR2 SMNVEV (reference sequence). The CDR3 is 17 residues long. The CDR3 region is CASSFGLAGQGGSPLHF. The CDR3 DNA follows: TGTGCCAGCAGTTTCGGATTGGCCGGACAGGGAGGCTCACCCCTCCACTTT.

This clonotype has a count of ten or more. The V and J genes are TRBV10-3 and TRBJ2-1, with D possibly being TRBD1 or TRBD2 (5 bases each). The CDR3 contains 14 residues. V lost 4 bases, J lost 6 bases, and 13 bases lay in between. Germline values: CDR1 ENHRY, CDR2 SYGVKD. Here the CDR3 DNA reads TGTGCCATCAGTGGTCAGGGAGTTAGCAATGAGCAGTTCTTC. Encoded protein: CAISGQGVSNEQFF.

This clonotype was observed once. An end of the junction does not agree with germline; a read error may underlie this. This rearrangement joins TRBV2 to TRBJ2-7; D is unclear. The CDR3 length is 12 residues. Germline CDR1 and CDR2: SNHLY and FYNNEI. The chain's CDR3 is CASSTLRYAQYF. CDR3 nucleotide sequence: TGTGCCAGCAGCACGCTCAGGTACGCGCAGTACTTC.

This clonotype was seen repeatedly, ten times or more. The V call is TRBV7-2, the J call TRBJ1-6; TRBD1 matches at 7 bases. V trimming: 5 bases; J trimming: 7 bases; junction bases outside the gene matches: 8. Per germline, CDR1 SGHTA and CDR2 FQGNSA. The CDR3 is 15 amino acids. This chain's CDR3 is CASSLGGGGNSPLHF. CDR3 DNA: TGTGCCAGCAGCCTCGGAGGGGGCGGCAATTCACCCCTCCACTTT.

This clonotype was observed at least ten times. This sequence joins TRBV5-1 and TRBJ2-2; D uncertain. The germline CDR1 and CDR2 sequences are SGHRS and YFSETQ. V lost 2 bases to trimming and J lost 2 bases, with 10 bases between them. The CDR3 loop spans 15 amino acids. The CDR3 nucleotides are TGCGCCAGCAGCTTAACCCAAGTCAACACCGGGGAGCTGTTTTTT. Translated, it gives CASSLTQVNTGELFF.

V and J are TRBV15 and TRBJ2-7; D may be TRBD2 (6 bases). From germline, CDR1 is LNHNV and CDR2 YYDKDF (reference sequence). The CDR3 has 17 amino acids. Trimming took 2 bases from V and 2 from J, leaving 19 bases between them. CDR3 amino acids: CATSRPPSWGGTYEQYF. The CDR3 DNA is TGTGCCACCAGCAGACCCCCGTCCTGGGGCGGGACCTACGAGCAGTACTTC. The entire variable domain, with the rest obtained from reference TRBV15 and TRBJ2-7, is as follows: DAMVIQNPRYQVTQFGKPVTLSCSQTLNHNVMYWYQQKSSQAPKLLFHYYDKDFNNEADTPDNFQSRRPNTSFCFLDIRSPGLGDTAMYLCATSRPPSWGGTYEQYFGPGTRLTVT.

The table lists this clonotype with many counts. The chain joins TRBV29-1 to TRBJ2-1; D assignment may be TRBD1 or TRBD2 (5 bases each). The germline V and J ends were trimmed by 7 bases and 9 bases, with 16 bases remaining between them. CDR1 SQVTM and CDR2 ANQGSEA come from the germline V gene. The CDR3 totals 12 residues. The CDR3 DNA reads as TGCAGCGCCCGAGGGGACCCGAGTGAGCAGTTCTTC. Its protein product is CSARGDPSEQFF.

Only a few counts were recorded for this clonotype. The rearrangement joins TRBV20-1 to TRBJ1-2; D gene unclear. Germline V gene lookup returns CDR1 DFQATT and CDR2 SNEGSKA (reference sequence). V shed 6 bases and J shed 2 bases, with 10 bases lying between them. The CDR3 consists of 12 residues. CDR3 loop: CSAPQSNYGYTF. The CDR3 DNA reads as TGCAGTGCCCCCCAATCGAACTATGGCTACACCTTC.

In its sample, this clonotype was seen many times. The chain has TRBV7-9 and TRBJ2-2, with D perhaps given as TRBD1 or TRBD2 (5 bases each). Germline V gene data show CDR1 as SEHNR and CDR2 as FQNEAQ (reference sequence). Trimming stripped 1 base from V and 4 bases from J, with 10 bases between. This CDR3 spans 15 amino acids. The CDR3: CASSLVAGSTGELFF. The CDR3 region has the DNA TGTGCCAGCAGCTTAGTAGCAGGGAGCACCGGGGAGCTGTTTTTT.

This clonotype came up many times. CDR3 loop: CASSLEATGTYEQYF. CDR3 nucleotide sequence: TGTGCCAGCAGCTTAGAGGCGACAGGGACCTACGAGCAGTACTTC. The genes are TRBV7-9 and TRBJ2-7; TRBD1 matches at 7 bases. After removal of 1 base from V and 2 bases from J, the junction contained 5 bases not matched to a gene. CDR3 length equals 15 residues. Germline V lookup: CDR1 SEHNR, CDR2 FQNEAQ (reference sequence).

This clonotype was recorded many times. This chain connects TRBV20-1 to TRBJ2-1; TRBD1 aligns across 8 bases. From germline, CDR1 is DFQATT and CDR2 SNEGSKA (reference sequence). The CDR3 runs 15 residues. Trimming at V came to 0 bases and at J to 8 bases, leaving 9 bases not matched to a gene. The DNA of the CDR3 is TGCAGTGCTAGAGATCCGGGACAGGTCACCGATGAGCAGTTCTTC. It yields the protein CSARDPGQVTDEQFF.

This clonotype was observed a single time. A read error may be the cause here, since a much bigger clone is one base away. This is likely a read error, given that the CDR3 carries no conserved phenylalanine or tryptophan at its end. This chain connects TRBV28 to TRBJ2-7; the match to TRBD1 covers 7 bases. The CDR3 has 14 residues. J lost 4 bases, V lost 3 bases, and 6 bases had no gene match. Germline V lookup: CDR1 MDHEN, CDR2 SYDVKM. CDR3 sequence: CASSLVRGQYEQYL. CDR3 DNA sequence: TGTGCCAGCAGTTTGGTTAGGGGGCAATACGAGCAGTACCTC.

This clonotype was detected many times. The chain links TRBV29-1 to TRBJ1-3; a weak D match, TRBD1 (6 bases). The germline V and J ends were trimmed by 4 bases and 8 bases, with 21 bases remaining between them. Per germline, CDR1 SQVTM and CDR2 ANQGSEA. The CDR3 is made up of 15 amino acids. The CDR3 protein is CSVGTLVDSEYTIYF. In DNA form, the CDR3 reads TGCAGCGTTGGAACTTTAGTGGACAGCGAATACACCATATATTTT. Drawing the rest from reference TRBV29-1 and TRBJ1-3, the complete variable domain is SAVISQKPSRDICQRGTSLTIQCQVDSQVTMMFWYRQQPGQSLTLIATANQGSEATYESGFVIDKFPISRPNLTFSTLTVSNMSPEDSSIYLCSVGTLVDSEYTIYFGEGSWLTVV.

This clonotype was counted ten times or more. This sequence joins TRBV11-2 and TRBJ2-3, with D possibly being TRBD1 or TRBD2 (5 bases each). The CDR3 is made up of 14 amino acids. From germline, CDR1 is SGHAT and CDR2 FQNNGV. Trimming cost V 3 bases and J 5 bases, with 12 bases left between them. DNA for the CDR3: TGTGCCAGCAGCTTCCGGGACCCTCAAGATACGCAGTATTTT. It codes for CASSFRDPQDTQYF.

This clonotype was seen ten or more times. The rearrangement joins TRBV20-1 to TRBJ2-2; TRBD2 aligns across 8 bases. The V gene end was trimmed by 6 bases and the J gene end by 3 bases; junction bases not matched to a gene: 0. The CDR3 length is 12 residues. The germline V gene encodes CDR1 DFQATT and CDR2 SNEGSKA (reference sequence). The CDR3 nucleotides read TGCAGTGCACTAGCGGACACCGGGGAGCTGTTTTTT. This gives the protein CSALADTGELFF.

This clonotype was recorded many times. V gene TRBV19 combines with J gene TRBJ2-7; unclear D gene. V was clipped by 5 bases and J by 3 bases, with 17 bases between them. The germline V gene has CDR1 LNHDA and CDR2 SQIVND (reference sequence). The CDR3 totals 15 residues. The CDR3 DNA follows: TGTGCCAGTAGTGCCGGAGAGACGGCATACTACGAGCAGTACTTC. Its translation: CASSAGETAYYEQYF. The full variable domain, in which reference TRBV19 and TRBJ2-7 provide the parts outside the CDR3, is DGGITQSPKYLFRKEGQNVTLSCEQNLNHDAMYWYRQDPGQGLRLIYYSQIVNDFQKGDIAEGYSVSREKKESFPLTVTSAQKNPTAFYLCASSAGETAYYEQYFGPGTRLTVT.

This clonotype was detected ten times or more. The chain carries TRBV7-2 and TRBJ2-3, with TRBD2 as a possible D gene (5 bases). This CDR3 has 11 amino acids. The V gene lost 4 bases and the J gene lost 8 bases, with 7 bases spanning the gap. The germline V gene encodes CDR1 SGHTA and CDR2 FQGNSA. CDR3 nucleotides: TGTGCCAGCAGCTCCCGGGGTACGCAGTATTTT. It translates to CASSSRGTQYF. The full variable domain, with the rest looked up from reference TRBV7-2 and TRBJ2-3, is GAGVSQSPSNKVTEKGKDVELRCDPISGHTALYWYRQSLGQGLEFLIYFQGNSAPDKSGLPSDRFSAERTGGSVSTLTIQRTQQEDSAVYLCASSSRGTQYFGPGTRLTVL.